This passage covers 4 T cell receptor beta chains from one sample sequenced in a study of blood T cell repertoires in COVID-19. Generated by immunoSEQ multiplex PCR, the TCRdb table keeps only in-frame clones and is missing some. The sample lists fewer than 90,000 clones, roughly 85% occurring once. Sequenced sample: peripheral blood. The receptor set was obtained from a man younger than 45 with acute or convalescent COVID-19.

The V and J genes are TRBV28 and TRBJ1-1; D is unclear. This CDR3 is built from 12 residues. V gave up 3 bases and J gave up 5 bases, with 7 bases separating them. Germline-derived CDR1 and CDR2 are MDHEN and SYDVKM. CDR3 loop: CASSLALTEAFF. The CDR3 nucleotides read TGTGCCAGCAGTTTGGCACTAACTGAAGCTTTCTTT.

In DNA, the CDR3 is TGCAGCGTTGATTCCCTAGCGGGAGAACACAATGAGCAGTTCTTC. Translating gives CSVDSLAGEHNEQFF. The V and J genes are TRBV29-1 and TRBJ2-1, with TRBD2 identical over 10 bases. The V gene's germline CDR1 is SQVTM and CDR2 ANQGSEA. V lost 3 bases and J lost 5; bases outside the gene matches: 7. This CDR3 region has 15 residues.

The chain has TRBV28 and TRBJ2-2; no definite D call. The V end lost 2 bases, the J end lost 7 bases, and 11 bases lay between the germline ends. This CDR3 spans 14 amino acids. Germline loops: CDR1 MDHEN, CDR2 SYDVKM. The CDR3 DNA reads as TGTGCCAGCAGTTTAGCAGTGTTGGTCGGGGAGCTGTTTTTT. It specifies CASSLAVLVGELFF.

This CDR3 is CASSVGTGSYNEQFF. In DNA form, the CDR3 reads TGTGCCAGCAGTGTTGGGACAGGGTCCTACAATGAGCAGTTCTTC. V usage is TRBV2 and J usage is TRBJ2-1; 9 bases agree with TRBD1. The trim removed 4 bases at V and 1 base at J, leaving 2 bases unmatched. The germline CDR1 and CDR2 sequences are SNHLY and FYNNEI. The CDR3 extends over 15 amino acids.